This entry lists 21 T cell receptor beta chains sequenced from one sample in a study of beta chain features in type 1 diabetes. Expressed TCRB transcripts were sequenced after all isolated RNA was converted to cDNA. TCRdb's table, derived via immunoSEQ multiplex PCR, lists solely in-frame clones and lacks some. The sample has about 220,000 clones; about a tenth are singletons. The sequenced material came from central memory CD4+ T cells from blood. All receptors derive from a man younger than 35 in good health.

A word on this clone: This sample also contains other DNA sequences that code for the same CDR3. The V call is TRBV5-1, the J call TRBJ2-3; 10 positions match TRBD2. Germline CDR1 and CDR2: SGHRS and YFSETQ. The CDR3 consists of 16 residues. V dropped 4 bases and J dropped 0; count of bases not matched to a gene: 5. The CDR3 bases are TGCGCCAGCAGCCCAGGACTAGCGGCTAGCACAGATACGCAGTATTTT. It translates to CASSPGLAASTDTQYF.

In its sample, this clone was seen a few times. V usage is TRBV15 and J usage is TRBJ2-7; 9 bases map to TRBD1. Trimming cost V 5 bases and J 3 bases; bases outside gene matches: 14. Per germline, CDR1 LNHNV and CDR2 YYDKDF (reference sequence). The CDR3 extends over 17 amino acids. The CDR3 loop reads CATSPQPPGTGFYEQYF. CDR3 bases: TGTGCCACCAGCCCTCAGCCCCCCGGGACAGGGTTCTACGAGCAGTACTTC.

This clone was found a few times. A read error may explain this, as a much larger clone is one base away. This chain connects TRBV2 to TRBJ2-2; 8 bases agree with TRBD2. V shed 6 bases, J shed 0 bases, and the junction held 0 bases outside the gene matches. Germline-derived CDR1 and CDR2 are SNHLY and FYNNEI. This CDR3 has 14 amino acids. The CDR3 region has the DNA TGTGCCAGCAGGACTAGCGCGAACACCGGGGAGCTGTTTTTT. It yields the protein CASRTSANTGELFF.

This sequence joins TRBV5-6 and TRBJ2-1, with 7 bases matching TRBD1. The CDR3 runs 14 residues. Unmatched junction bases numbered 2, after V lost 2 bases and J lost 3 bases. CDR1 SGHDT and CDR2 YYEEEE come from the germline V gene. The CDR3 nucleotides are TGTGCCAGCAGCTTCCGGGACAGCTACAATGAGCAGTTCTTC. Protein: CASSFRDSYNEQFF.

The genes are TRBV20-1 and TRBJ1-1, with D uncertain. The CDR3 runs 11 residues. Trimming left V 3 bases short and J 1 base short, with 3 bases between. Germline V gene sequence: CDR1 DFQATT, CDR2 SNEGSKA (reference sequence). The CDR3 DNA reads TGCAGTGCTAGCAAGAACACTGAAGCTTTCTTT. Residues: CSASKNTEAFF.

The chain links TRBV11-2 to TRBJ1-3; D possibly corresponds to TRBD1 (5 bases). V gave up 1 base and J gave up 2 bases, with 6 bases separating them. This CDR3 is built from 14 residues. CDR1 and CDR2 (germline): SGHAT, FQNNGV. CDR3 DNA: TGTGCCAGCAGCTTAGCAGGGACTGGAAACACCATATATTTT. Translated: CASSLAGTGNTIYF.

The J gene is TRBJ2-2, the V gene TRBV5-1; D is unresolved. The V and J ends lost 1 base and 1 base respectively, with 2 bases between them. Germline values: CDR1 SGHRS, CDR2 YFSETQ. The CDR3 runs to 13 residues. The CDR3 DNA follows: TGCGCCAGCAGCTTGCAGAACACCGGGGAGCTGTTTTTT. Encoded protein: CASSLQNTGELFF.

This clone was recorded many times. The identical CDR3 is also encoded by other nucleotide sequences in the sample. This rearrangement joins TRBV23-1 to TRBJ2-6; unclear D gene. TRBV23-1 is placed among ORFs of uncertain function. V shed 2 bases and J shed 0 bases, with 14 bases lying between them. This CDR3 is 18 amino acids long. The DNA of the CDR3 is TGCGCCAGCAGTCAAATTGCAGGCCCGAACTCTGGGGCCAACGTCCTGACTTTC. Its translation is CASSQIAGPNSGANVLTF.

This clone was recorded many times. The chain joins TRBV30 to TRBJ2-7; D perhaps matches TRBD1 (5 bases). From germline, CDR1 is GTSNPN and CDR2 SVGIG (reference sequence). The length of the CDR3 is 12 residues. The CDR3 DNA is TGTGCGTCGGCGGCAGGGACCTACGAGCAGTACTTC. Translated: CASAAGTYEQYF.

V and J are TRBV19 and TRBJ2-1, with 7 bases aligning to TRBD2. Germline V lookup: CDR1 LNHDA, CDR2 SQIVND (reference sequence). The CDR3 length is 14 residues. Trimming cost V 3 bases and J 5 bases; bases outside gene matches: 4. CDR3 coding DNA: TGTGCCAGTAGTATTCTGGCGGGGGACAATGAGCAGTTCTTC. It encodes CASSILAGDNEQFF.

A few counts support this clone. This rearrangement joins TRBV7-2 to TRBJ2-1; 11 bases align to TRBD2. The CDR3 is 15 residues long. Germline V CDR1 and CDR2: SGHTA, FQGNSA. The junction had 6 bases not matched to a gene; V was cut back by 5 bases and J by 6 bases. The DNA for the CDR3 is TGTGCCAGCAGCCCACCGGGACTAGCGGTCAATGAGCAGTTCTTC. It translates to CASSPPGLAVNEQFF.

The sample holds a few counts of this clone. The identical CDR3 is also encoded by other nucleotide sequences in the sample. The chain couples TRBV9 to TRBJ2-7, with D possibly TRBD2 on 5 matching bases. The V and J ends lost 0 bases and 7 bases respectively, with 11 bases between them. Germline loops: CDR1 SGDLS, CDR2 YYNGEE. The CDR3 is 13 residues long. The DNA for the CDR3 is TGTGCCAGCAGCGTAGCGGGGTCTGGGGAGCAGTACTTC. It encodes CASSVAGSGEQYF.

This clone was seen ten or more times. The CDR3 bases are TGCGCCAGCAGTCCCCCAGACAGGGTGAACACTGAAGCTTTCTTT. As protein: CASSPPDRVNTEAFF. The rearrangement joins TRBV23-1 to TRBJ1-1; 7 bases are a match to TRBD1. TRBV23-1 carries the ORF label, with uncertain function. With 4 bases clipped from V and 0 bases from J, the junction kept 5 bases outside the gene matches. This CDR3 has 15 residues.

The V and J genes are TRBV13 and TRBJ2-1; D is possibly TRBD1 (5 bases). The V end was cut by 3 bases, the J end by 0 bases, with 9 bases between. Germline loops: CDR1 PRHDT, CDR2 FYEKMQ (reference sequence). This CDR3 is 15 amino acids long. CDR3 DNA: TGTGCCAGCAGCTTCGGACATTACTCCTACAATGAGCAGTTCTTC. Its protein product is CASSFGHYSYNEQFF.

Notes on this clone: The junction departs from the called germline gene at one end, perhaps through a read error. The chain uses TRBV10-3 and TRBJ2-1; D remains ambiguous. Germline CDR1 is ENHRY and CDR2 is SYGVKD. The CDR3 extends over 12 amino acids. The CDR3 region is CASSFSNNEQFF. As DNA, the CDR3 is TGTGCCAGCAGTTTCAGCAACAATGAGCAGTTCTTC.

The chain employs TRBV30 and TRBJ2-5; D is undetermined. Germline CDR1 GTSNPN, CDR2 SVGIG (reference sequence). The CDR3 is 14 amino acids. Trimming removed 3 bases at V and 2 bases at J, with 13 bases between. The CDR3 sequence is CAWRKVGGQETQYF. The CDR3 DNA is TGTGCCTGGAGGAAGGTGGGCGGTCAAGAGACCCAGTACTTC. The whole variable domain, remainder taken from reference TRBV30 and TRBJ2-5, is SQTIHQWPATLVQPVGSPLSLECTVEGTSNPNLYWYRQAAGRGLQLLFYSVGIGQISSEVPQNLSASRPQDRQFILSSKKLLLSDSGFYLCAWRKVGGQETQYFGPGTRLLVL.

CDR3 in amino acids: CASSLAFGGSYEQYF. In DNA, the CDR3 is TGTGCCAGCAGCTTAGCGTTTGGCGGTTCGTACGAGCAGTACTTC. This chain joins TRBV7-8 and TRBJ2-7; no firm D call. Germline V gene data show CDR1 as SGHVS and CDR2 as FQNEAQ. The ends were cut back, 0 bases at V and 4 bases at J, with 13 bases in the middle. This CDR3 comprises 15 residues.

Ten or more counts support this clone. The chain uses TRBV28 and TRBJ2-7; 10 bases map to TRBD2. The J segment lost 2 bases and the V segment lost 5 bases, leaving 6 bases of the junction unmatched. The CDR3 length is 15 residues. Germline assignment: CDR1 MDHEN and CDR2 SYDVKM. CDR3 protein: CASSKPGLATYEQYF. The CDR3 bases are TGTGCCAGCAGTAAACCGGGACTAGCGACCTACGAGCAGTACTTC.

This clone was recorded many times. V is TRBV5-4 and J is TRBJ2-1; 7 bases are shared with TRBD2. Germline loops: CDR1 SGHNT, CDR2 YYREEE (reference sequence). The V segment lost 2 bases and the J segment 2 bases; nucleotides outside the gene matches: 1. The CDR3 is made up of 14 amino acids. The CDR3 loop reads CASSFTSAYNEQFF. The DNA of the CDR3 is TGTGCCAGCAGCTTTACTAGCGCCTACAATGAGCAGTTCTTC.

The chain uses TRBV9 and TRBJ2-3; the D gene is possibly TRBD1 (6 bases). Looked up from germline, CDR1 is SGDLS and CDR2 is YYNGEE. The CDR3 has 15 residues. V was pared by 0 bases and J by 2 bases, with 10 bases between. CDR3 residues: CASSVGPGDTDTQYF. Written as DNA, the CDR3 is TGTGCCAGCAGCGTAGGGCCAGGGGACACAGATACGCAGTATTTT.

This clone was seen more than once but under ten times. This rearrangement joins TRBV30 to TRBJ2-5; D possibly uses TRBD1 or TRBD2 (5 bases each). The V and J ends lost 0 bases and 4 bases respectively, with 9 bases between them. CDR3 size: 13 residues. The germline V gene has CDR1 GTSNPN and CDR2 SVGIG (reference sequence). The DNA of the CDR3 is TGTGCCTGGAGTGTCAGGGAGCGAGAGACCCAGTACTTC. This codes for CAWSVRERETQYF.